This TCR beta chain was documented in a study of control samples from healthy donors and cancer patients. Profiling relied on immunoSEQ multiplex PCR, and the TCRdb table lists in-frame clones only, not all of them. The sample includes roughly 100,000 clones, around 89% of them seen just once. Sequencing was performed on PBMCs. The receptor was isolated from a man in his 60s with lung cancer.

CDR3 sequence reads: CASSLDISAGQGASPLHF. CDR3 DNA sequence: TGTGCCAGCAGCTTGGATATTTCGGCGGGACAGGGGGCTTCACCCCTCCACTTT. This chain joins TRBV5-6 and TRBJ1-6; 12 bases fit TRBD1. Germline-derived CDR1 and CDR2 are SGHDT and YYEEEE. The V segment lost 0 bases and the J segment 9 bases; nucleotides outside the gene matches: 10. There are 18 residues in the CDR3.